These 27 T cell receptor beta chains share one sample of origin, sequenced in a study of Graves' ophthalmopathy and Graves' hyperthyroidism. Transcripts of RNA were the source for amplifying TCR beta CDR3 regions. A first-round RT-PCR used HTBI primers, followed by a second-round multiplex PCR. One entry per CDR3 protein, called by TCRdb with MiXCR from the multiplex PCR reads. The data contain tens of thousands of distinct CDR3 sequences, less than 65% of them singletons. Input material: peripheral blood. These receptors all stem from an adult woman with Graves' ophthalmopathy.

This clonotype came up many times. The DNA for the CDR3 is TGCGCCAGCAGTGCGTTGTCCTACAATGAGCAGTTCTTC. Encoded protein: CASSALSYNEQFF. V usage is TRBV5-1 and J usage is TRBJ2-1; no clear D. Germline loops: CDR1 SGHRS, CDR2 YFSETQ. This CDR3 comprises 13 residues. V was cut by 5 bases and J by 1 base, with 7 bases left in between.

The chain is built from TRBV7-3 and TRBJ1-2, with D possibly being TRBD1 (5 bases). The V end lost 6 bases, the J end lost 4 bases, and 15 bases lay between the germline ends. The CDR3 contains 14 residues. Germline V lookup: CDR1 SGHTA, CDR2 FQGTGA. The CDR3 region is CASSTGGRFYGYTF. The CDR3 nucleotides read TGTGCCAGCAGTACAGGAGGCAGATTCTATGGCTACACCTTC.

In this sample, this clonotype turned up many times. This sequence joins TRBV6-5 and TRBJ2-6; D gene ambiguous. This CDR3 has 17 amino acids. Germline lookup yields CDR1 MNHEY and CDR2 SVGAGI. V was shortened by 2 bases and J by 1 base, with 12 bases between the two germline ends. As DNA, the CDR3 is TGTGCCAGCAGTTACGCGTCAAGGCTTTCTGGGGCCAACGTCCTGACTTTC. Amino acids: CASSYASRLSGANVLTF.

A single count supports this clonotype. The chain recombines TRBV10-1 with TRBJ1-2; TRBD1 matches 9 bases. V lost 2 bases to trimming and J lost 8 bases; unmatched junction nucleotides: 6. Germline CDR1 is WNHNN and CDR2 is SYGVQD (reference sequence). The CDR3 is 14 amino acids. In nucleotides, the CDR3 is TGCGCCAGCAGTGAGGGGACAGGGTGCTCGGGCTACACCTTC. Translation gives CASSEGTGCSGYTF.

The chain combines TRBV25-1 with TRBJ2-7, with 11 nucleotides matching TRBD2. This CDR3 is built from 14 residues. CDR1 and CDR2 (germline): MGHDK, SYGVNS. V trimming: 9 bases; J trimming: 1 base; junction bases outside the gene matches: 5. The CDR3 loop reads CARTTSGKSYEQYF. The CDR3 region has the DNA TGTGCCAGGACGACTAGCGGGAAGTCCTACGAGCAGTACTTC.

The chain has TRBV7-9 and TRBJ2-7; 7 nucleotides agree with TRBD2. This CDR3 spans 14 amino acids. CDR1 is SEHNR, CDR2 FQNEAQ, per germline (reference sequence). The junction had 6 bases not matched to a gene; V was cut back by 3 bases and J by 4 bases. The CDR3 spells CASSFAGEIYEQYF. The CDR3 bases are TGTGCCAGCAGCTTTGCGGGAGAAATATACGAGCAGTACTTC.

Concerning this clonotype: One end of the junction fails to match germline, which may point to a read error. The chain combines TRBV7-9 with TRBJ2-1; TRBD2 is a possible D gene (5 bases). Germline values: CDR1 SEHNR, CDR2 FQNEAQ (reference sequence). CDR3 size: 13 residues. CDR3 sequence (DNA): TGTGCCAGCAGCCCCCGAATAGGGAGCGAGCAGCTCTTC. Translation: CASSPRIGSEQLF.

This clonotype was found a few times. The rearrangement joins TRBV27 to TRBJ1-3; the match to TRBD1 covers 11 bases. This CDR3 has 15 residues. V gave up 5 bases and J gave up 7 bases; unmatched junction bases: 7. Per germline, CDR1 MNHEY and CDR2 SMNVEV (reference sequence). DNA of the CDR3: TGTGCCAGCAGTCCTAGGACAGGGGGCTTCAACACCATATATTTT. It codes for CASSPRTGGFNTIYF.

Comment on this clonotype: A clone one base away is much larger, so this may be a read error. This chain links TRBV6-2 or TRBV6-3 with TRBJ2-1; 7 bases align to TRBD1. This CDR3 region has 15 residues. V gave up 6 bases and J gave up 11 bases; unmatched junction bases: 16. Germline V CDR1 and CDR2: MNHEY, SVGEGT. CDR3 bases: TGTGCCAGCAGCCCAGGGGGAGCTCTGAGGAATAAGCAGTTCTTC. Its translation: CASSPGGALRNKQFF.

This clonotype was detected many times. A much larger clonotype is one base distant, so this may be a read error. This sequence joins TRBV6-1 and TRBJ2-7; D ambiguous. CDR3 length: 12 amino acids. The ends were cut back, 8 bases at V and 2 bases at J, with 10 bases in the middle. Per the germline V gene, CDR1 is MNHNS and CDR2 is SASEGT. CDR3 sequence: CASLAPAYEQYF. CDR3 bases: TGTGCCAGCTTAGCCCCCGCCTACGAGCAGTACTTC.

This clonotype was detected ten times or more. The rearrangement joins TRBV20-1 to TRBJ2-5, with a possible D match to TRBD2 (6 bases). This CDR3 is built from 10 residues. The V end was cut by 6 bases, the J end by 9 bases, with 11 bases between. Germline V lookup: CDR1 DFQATT, CDR2 SNEGSKA (reference sequence). In nucleotides, the CDR3 is TGCAGTGCCATGCTAGCGTCCCAGTACTTC. This sequence encodes CSAMLASQYF.

This clonotype was detected ten times or more. The gene calls are TRBV28 and TRBJ1-1, with D possibly TRBD1 on 5 matching bases. Per the germline V gene, CDR1 is MDHEN and CDR2 is SYDVKM. The V gene lost 4 bases and the J gene lost 0 bases, with 9 bases spanning the gap. This CDR3 contains 14 residues. The DNA for the CDR3 is TGTGCCAGCAGTTGGGAGGGGATGAACACTGAAGCTTTCTTT. Protein sequence: CASSWEGMNTEAFF.

V usage is TRBV15 and J usage is TRBJ2-6; D gene ambiguous. This CDR3 region has 16 residues. The germline gives CDR1 LNHNV, CDR2 YYDKDF (reference sequence). The V end was cut by 0 bases, the J end by 3 bases, with 9 bases between. CDR3 loop: CATSREGVFGANVLTF. As DNA, the CDR3 is TGTGCCACCAGCAGAGAAGGTGTGTTTGGGGCCAACGTCCTGACTTTC.

Many counts were recorded for this clonotype. V is TRBV7-6 and J is TRBJ2-7, with 9 bases lining up with TRBD2. CDR3 length: 17 residues. Germline V lookup: CDR1 SGHVS, CDR2 FNYEAQ. The V gene end was trimmed by 1 base and the J gene end by 0 bases; junction bases not matched to a gene: 7. CDR3 sequence (DNA): TGTGCCAGCAGCTTAGAAGAGACTAGCGGTTACTCCTACGAGCAGTACTTC. Amino acid sequence: CASSLEETSGYSYEQYF. Full variable domain (rest looked up from reference TRBV7-6 and TRBJ2-7): GAGVSQSPRYKVTKRGQDVALRCDPISGHVSLYWYRQALGQGPEFLTYFNYEAQQDKSGLPNDRFSAERPEGSISTLTIQRTEQRDSAMYRCASSLEETSGYSYEQYFGPGTRLTVT.

This clonotype was recorded many times. This sequence joins TRBV4-3 and TRBJ2-3, with TRBD2 matching 11 bases. CDR3 size: 17 residues. Germline V CDR1 and CDR2: LGHNA, YSLEER. Trimming cost V 1 base and J 1 base; bases outside gene matches: 4. CDR3 region: CASSQVLAGEGTDTQYF. The CDR3 DNA reads TGCGCCAGCAGCCAAGTACTAGCGGGAGAGGGCACAGATACGCAGTATTTT.

The CDR3 DNA reads as TGTGCCAGTAGTATAGTGGGCAGGGGGGAGACAGATACGCAGTATTTT. It specifies CASSIVGRGETDTQYF. The gene calls are TRBV19 and TRBJ2-3, with D perhaps matching TRBD1 (7 bases). CDR1 and CDR2 from the germline V gene are LNHDA and SQIVND (reference sequence). The V and J ends lost 1 base and 3 bases respectively, with 14 bases between them. The CDR3 extends over 16 amino acids.

Turning to this clonotype: One end of the junction fails to match germline, which may point to a read error. This chain links TRBV5-1 with TRBJ2-2, with 14 bases identical to TRBD2. The length of the CDR3 is 17 residues. The germline V gene encodes CDR1 SGHRS and CDR2 YFSETQ. The CDR3 DNA reads TGCGTCAGCAGACATCGACTAGCGGGAGGGGGTATCGGGGAGCTGTTTTTT. This translates into CVSRHRLAGGGIGELFF.

This clonotype was seen repeatedly, ten times or more. The V call is TRBV12-3 or TRBV12-4, the J call TRBJ2-1; tentatively, D is TRBD2 (6 bases). Trimming removed 4 bases from V and 4 bases from J, with 17 bases in between. This CDR3 spans 16 amino acids. The CDR3 loop is CASSSFSGELYNEQFF. CDR3 DNA sequence: TGTGCCAGCAGTTCTTTTTCGGGGGAGCTTTACAATGAGCAGTTCTTC.

This clonotype was picked up many times. The gene calls are TRBV5-5 and TRBJ1-6; D remains unclear. This CDR3 spans 16 amino acids. The germline V and J ends were trimmed by 1 base and 5 bases, with 13 bases remaining between them. Germline values: CDR1 SGHKS, CDR2 YYEKEE (reference sequence). This CDR3 is CASSLLPGGNNSPLHF. The CDR3, as DNA: TGTGCCAGCAGCTTGCTGCCAGGCGGTAATAATTCACCCCTCCACTTT.

The genes are TRBV7-2 and TRBJ2-5, with a possible D match to TRBD2 (9 bases). Trimming left V 3 bases short and J 4 bases short, with 15 bases between. This CDR3 region has 15 residues. CDR1 SGHTA and CDR2 FQGNSA come from the germline V gene. CDR3 protein: CASSFAGGTGETQYF. CDR3 DNA: TGTGCCAGCAGCTTTGCGGGAGGGACAGGAGAGACCCAGTACTTC.

The chain couples TRBV2 to TRBJ2-5; 8 bases fit TRBD2. CDR3 size: 20 residues. V lost 6 bases, J lost 0 bases, and 21 bases stayed unmatched. CDR1 is SNHLY and CDR2 is FYNNEI in the germline V gene. In nucleotides, the CDR3 is TGTGCCAGCAGCCTCAGTCCCGGGGGGGGGGGCACCACGTACCAAGAGACCCAGTACTTC. Translating gives CASSLSPGGGGTTYQETQYF.

This clonotype was picked up a small number of times. A read error is possible here, since a much larger clone lies one base away. The CDR3 carries no conserved terminal phenylalanine or tryptophan, so it likely arises from a read error. The CDR3 loop reads CASTDFSGAFYGYTL. The CDR3, as DNA: TGTGCCAGCACCGATTTCTCGGGAGCCTTCTATGGCTACACCCTC. J is TRBJ1-2 and V is TRBV6-2 or TRBV6-3; D is unresolved. Per the germline V gene, CDR1 is MNHEY and CDR2 is SVGEGT. The CDR3 has 15 residues. V was cut by 7 bases and J by 4 bases, with 19 bases left in between.

The V gene is TRBV29-1, the J gene TRBJ2-5; possibly TRBD1 for D (7 bases). CDR3 length equals 13 residues. The germline CDR1 and CDR2 sequences are SQVTM and ANQGSEA. The V end lost 4 bases, the J end lost 5 bases, and 14 bases lay between the germline ends. Here the CDR3 DNA reads TGCAGCGTTGCAGGGGGGAGAAAGGAGACCCAGTACTTC. Protein product: CSVAGGRKETQYF.

CDR3 nucleotide sequence: TGTGCCAGTAGTGAGGACAGAACGAACACTGAAGCTTTCTTT. Its protein is CASSEDRTNTEAFF. V and J are TRBV19 and TRBJ1-1; tentative D call: TRBD1 (6 bases). The germline CDR1 and CDR2 sequences are LNHDA and SQIVND (reference sequence). The CDR3 contains 14 residues. V was clipped by 5 bases and J by 1 base, with 11 bases between them. Full variable domain (missing parts from reference TRBV19 and TRBJ1-1): DGGITQSPKYLFRKEGQNVTLSCEQNLNHDAMYWYRQDPGQGLRLIYYSQIVNDFQKGDIAEGYSVSREKKESFPLTVTSAQKNPTAFYLCASSEDRTNTEAFFGQGTRLTVV.

Comments on this clonotype: One end of the junction does not line up with germline, which may come from a read error. V usage is TRBV12-3 or TRBV12-4 and J usage is TRBJ2-7, with TRBD1 matching over 9 bases. CDR3 size: 15 residues. CDR3 loop: CANSPLQGARGEQYF. DNA of the CDR3: TGTGCCAACAGTCCTCTACAGGGGGCGCGGGGCGAGCAGTACTTC.

This clonotype has a count of ten or more. Being one base from a much bigger clone, this may be a read error. The chain uses TRBV7-9 and TRBJ2-7; D may be TRBD1 (5 bases). Trimming pared 5 bases from V and 2 bases from J, leaving 13 bases between. CDR1 is SEHNR and CDR2 is FQNEAQ in the germline V gene (reference sequence). CDR3 length equals 14 residues. The chain's CDR3 is CASSQTVSTYEQYF. In DNA, the CDR3 is TGTGCCAGCAGCCAGACAGTATCCACCTACGAGCAGTACTTC.

In its sample, this clonotype was seen many times. Just one base apart from a much larger clone, this may be a read error. The chain carries TRBV6-6 and TRBJ2-1; D ambiguous. CDR1 and CDR2 (germline): MNHNY, SVGAGI (reference sequence). V lost 0 bases, J lost 9 bases, and 6 bases lay in between. The CDR3 spans 12 residues. The CDR3 sequence: CASSYSTREQFF. The CDR3 DNA reads as TGTGCCAGCAGTTACTCTACTCGTGAGCAGTTCTTC.